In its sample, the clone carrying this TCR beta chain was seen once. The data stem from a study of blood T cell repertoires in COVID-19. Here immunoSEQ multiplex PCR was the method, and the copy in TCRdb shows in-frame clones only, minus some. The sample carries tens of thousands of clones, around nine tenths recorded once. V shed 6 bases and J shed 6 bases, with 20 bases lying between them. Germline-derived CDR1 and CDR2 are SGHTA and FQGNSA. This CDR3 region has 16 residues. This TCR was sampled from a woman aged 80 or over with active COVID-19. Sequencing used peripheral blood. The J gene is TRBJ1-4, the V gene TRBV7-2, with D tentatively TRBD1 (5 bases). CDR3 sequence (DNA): TGTGCCAGCAGTAACGCCCCAGGGATTGGGGATGAAAAACTGTTTTTT. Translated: CASSNAPGIGDEKLFF.